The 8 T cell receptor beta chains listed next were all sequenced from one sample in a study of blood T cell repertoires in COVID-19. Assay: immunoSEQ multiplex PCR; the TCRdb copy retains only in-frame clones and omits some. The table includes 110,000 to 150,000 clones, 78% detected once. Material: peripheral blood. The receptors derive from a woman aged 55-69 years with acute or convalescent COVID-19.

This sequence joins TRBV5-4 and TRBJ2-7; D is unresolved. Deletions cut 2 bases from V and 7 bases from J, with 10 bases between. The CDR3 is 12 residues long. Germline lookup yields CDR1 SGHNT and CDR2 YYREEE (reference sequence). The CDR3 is CASSFEFGEQYF. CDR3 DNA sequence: TGTGCCAGCAGCTTTGAGTTTGGTGAGCAGTACTTC.

Here the CDR3 reads CASSFRGEAFF. In DNA, the CDR3 is TGTGCCAGCAGTTTCAGGGGGGAAGCTTTCTTT. The chain combines TRBV27 with TRBJ1-1; TRBD1 matches at 7 bases. The ends lost 3 bases at V and 8 bases at J; junction bases unmatched: 0. Germline V lookup: CDR1 MNHEY, CDR2 SMNVEV (reference sequence). The CDR3 is made up of 11 amino acids.

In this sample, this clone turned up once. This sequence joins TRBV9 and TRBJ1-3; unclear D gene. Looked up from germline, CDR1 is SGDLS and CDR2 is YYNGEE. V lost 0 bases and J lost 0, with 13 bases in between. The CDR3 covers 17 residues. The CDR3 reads CASSVGLAGSSGNTIYF. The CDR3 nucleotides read TGTGCCAGCAGCGTAGGTTTGGCGGGAAGCTCTGGAAACACCATATATTTT.

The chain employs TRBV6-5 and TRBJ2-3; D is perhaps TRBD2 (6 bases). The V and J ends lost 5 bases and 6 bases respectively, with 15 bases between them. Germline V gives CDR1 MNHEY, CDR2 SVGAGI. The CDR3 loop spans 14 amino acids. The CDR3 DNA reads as TGTGCCAGCAGTCCGACTAGACCGGCGGATACGCAGTATTTT. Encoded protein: CASSPTRPADTQYF.

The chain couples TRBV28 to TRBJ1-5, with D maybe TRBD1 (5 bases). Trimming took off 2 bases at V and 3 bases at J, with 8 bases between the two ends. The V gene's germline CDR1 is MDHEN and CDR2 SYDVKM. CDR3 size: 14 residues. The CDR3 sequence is CASSLRGNNQPQHF. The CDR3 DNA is TGTGCCAGCAGTTTACGGGGGAACAATCAGCCCCAGCATTTT. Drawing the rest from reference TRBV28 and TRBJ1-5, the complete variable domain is DVKVTQSSRYLVKRTGEKVFLECVQDMDHENMFWYRQDPGLGLRLIYFSYDVKMKEKGDIPEGYSVSREKKERFSLILESASTNQTSMYLCASSLRGNNQPQHFGDGTRLSIL.

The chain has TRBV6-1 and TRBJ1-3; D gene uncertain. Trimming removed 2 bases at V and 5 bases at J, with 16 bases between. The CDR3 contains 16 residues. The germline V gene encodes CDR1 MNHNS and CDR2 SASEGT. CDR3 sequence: CASSEFRGSSRNTIYF. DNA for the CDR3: TGTGCCAGCAGTGAATTCAGAGGTTCGTCTAGAAACACCATATATTTT.

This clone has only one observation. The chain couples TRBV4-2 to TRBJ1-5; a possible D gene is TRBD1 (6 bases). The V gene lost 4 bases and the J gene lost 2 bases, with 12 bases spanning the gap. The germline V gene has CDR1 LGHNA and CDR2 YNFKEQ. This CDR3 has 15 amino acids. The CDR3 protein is CASSPRGGGNQPQHF. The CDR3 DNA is TGTGCCAGCAGCCCCCGAGGGGGTGGCAATCAGCCCCAGCATTTT.

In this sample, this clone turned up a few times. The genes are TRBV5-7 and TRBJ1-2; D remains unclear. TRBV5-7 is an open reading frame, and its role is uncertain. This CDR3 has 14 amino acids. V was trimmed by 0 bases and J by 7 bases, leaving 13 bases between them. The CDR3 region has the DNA TGTGCCAGCAGCTTGGTAACGGGGATCTTTGGCTACACCTTC. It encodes CASSLVTGIFGYTF.